These T cell receptor beta chains were read from a single sample in a study of follicular helper T cells after annual influenza vaccination. Generated by immunoSEQ multiplex PCR, the TCRdb table keeps only in-frame clones and is missing some. The table shows almost 9,500 clones, with 85% to 90% occurring only once. The material was CXCR5+ CD38- circulating T follicular helper cells from blood, obtained on the day of influenza vaccination. The receptor source for this set is an adult who received the influenza vaccine. Each CDR3 is given with its conserved first and last residue. D genes are given only for firm matches. Clone size appears in some rows only: once, few, many, or a class for an expanded clone.

V gene	D gene	clone size	J gene	CDR3 DNA	CDR3 protein
TRBV15	.	.	TRBJ2-3	TGTGCCACCAGCAGGGGGGCAGGACGCACAGATACGCAGTATTTT	CATSRGAGRTDTQYF
TRBV15	.	.	TRBJ2-2	TGTGCCACCAGCAGAGAGGGCACCGGGGAGCTGTTTTTT	CATSREGTGELFF
TRBV2	.	.	TRBJ2-4	TGTGCCAGCAGTGGACTTGGGGAAAACATTCAGTACTTC	CASSGLGENIQYF
TRBV7-9	TRBD1	.	TRBJ2-3	TGTGCCAGCAGCTTATCTCAGGGGGCCCCAGATACGCAGTATTTT	CASSLSQGAPDTQYF
TRBV19	TRBD1	.	TRBJ1-4	TGTGCCAGTAGCATAGACGGACAGGGGCGCGAACTGTTTTTT	CASSIDGQGRELFF
TRBV27	.	.	TRBJ1-4	TGTGCCAGCAGTTTATCGGCGGAGAATGAAAAACTGTTTTTT	CASSLSAENEKLFF
TRBV18	.	once	TRBJ1-1	TGTGCCAGCTCACTTCAAAGGGGGTTCCCTGAAGCTTTCTTT	CASSLQRGFPEAFF
TRBV11-3	.	.	TRBJ2-2	TGTGCCAGCAGCGGGTACACCGGGGAGCTGTTTTTT	CASSGYTGELFF
TRBV5-6	.	.	TRBJ2-7	TGTGCCAGCAGCTTGCTCCAGGACTACGAGCAGTACTTC	CASSLLQDYEQYF
TRBV7-2	.	few	TRBJ2-7	TGTGCCAGCAGCTTAACTCTCTATGGCGGGGTCCCCCACGAGCAGTACTTC	CASSLTLYGGVPHEQYF
TRBV30	.	.	TRBJ2-3	TGTGCCTGGACCGGAGCGGGTGGGAGCACAGATACGCAGTATTTT	CAWTGAGGSTDTQYF
TRBV2	.	.	TRBJ2-7	TGTGCCAGCGTCCCCCAGCGTGGAGGAAGCTACGAGCAGTACTTC	CASVPQRGGSYEQYF
TRBV19	.	.	TRBJ2-2	TGTGCCAGTAAAGAGTATGAGCGGGTCACCGGGGAGCTGTTTTTT	CASKEYERVTGELFF
TRBV6-6	.	.	TRBJ1-2	TGTGCCAGCAGTTACGAGGTCCAGAGACCGCATGGCTACACCTTC	CASSYEVQRPHGYTF
TRBV7-3	.	.	TRBJ1-2	TGTGCCAGCAGCTTATTCAGTAACTATGGCTACACCTTC	CASSLFSNYGYTF
TRBV14	.	.	TRBJ2-2	TGTGCCAGCAGCCAAGAAGCAACCGGGGAGCTGTTTTTT	CASSQEATGELFF
TRBV6-6	.	.	TRBJ2-7	TGTGCCAGCAGAAACACAGGGAACGAGCAGTACTTC	CASRNTGNEQYF
TRBV2	TRBD1	.	TRBJ1-3	TGTGCCAGCAGTGATGTTACAGGGGGCGCGTACACCATATATTTT	CASSDVTGGAYTIYF
TRBV6-1	.	.	TRBJ2-7	TGTGCCAGCAACGAGGTGTACGAGCAGTACTTC	CASNEVYEQYF
TRBV2	.	once	TRBJ1-1	TGTGCCAGCAGTTTAACGGCTAACACTGAAGCTTTCTTT	CASSLTANTEAFF
TRBV7-9	.	.	TRBJ1-1	TGTGCCAGCAGCCCCGAAACGGGGAACACTGAAGCTTTCTTT	CASSPETGNTEAFF
TRBV5-6	.	.	TRBJ1-3	TGTGCCAGCAGCTTTCTTAACACCATATATTTT	CASSFLNTIYF
TRBV5-1	.	.	TRBJ1-2	TGCGCCAGCAGCCAGGATAACAGGGCAAGCAACTATGGCTACACCTTC	CASSQDNRASNYGYTF
TRBV4-3	.	.	TRBJ2-2	TGCGCCAGCAGCCCCTTCTCAGGGGTTGGCGGGGAGCTGTTTTTT	CASSPFSGVGGELFF
TRBV6-4	TRBD2	.	TRBJ2-3	TGTGCCAGCAGTCCCCTTGCGGGGGGCCGGGATACGCAGTATTTT	CASSPLAGGRDTQYF
TRBV19	TRBD1	.	TRBJ1-1	TGTGCCAGTAGGGGACAGAAGAACACTGAAGCTTTCTTT	CASRGQKNTEAFF
TRBV5-1	TRBD1	.	TRBJ2-2	TGCGCCAGCAGCACCGGACAGGGTATGGCCGGGGAGCTGTTTTTT	CASSTGQGMAGELFF